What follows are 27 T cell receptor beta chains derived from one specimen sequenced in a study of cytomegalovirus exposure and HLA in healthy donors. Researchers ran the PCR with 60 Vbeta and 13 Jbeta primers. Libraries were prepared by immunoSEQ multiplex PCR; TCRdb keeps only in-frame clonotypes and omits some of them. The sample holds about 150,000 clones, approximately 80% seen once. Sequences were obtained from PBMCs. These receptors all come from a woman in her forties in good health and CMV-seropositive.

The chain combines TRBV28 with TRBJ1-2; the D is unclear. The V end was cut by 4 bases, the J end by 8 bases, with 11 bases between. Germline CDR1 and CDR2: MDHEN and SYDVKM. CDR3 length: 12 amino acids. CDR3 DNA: TGTGCCAGCAGTTCCCCGATCGGGGGCTACACCTTC. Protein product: CASSSPIGGYTF.

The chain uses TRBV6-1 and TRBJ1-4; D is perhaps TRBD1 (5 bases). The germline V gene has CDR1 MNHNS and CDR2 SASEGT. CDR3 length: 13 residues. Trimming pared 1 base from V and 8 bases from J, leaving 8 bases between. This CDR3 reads CASSEVRTEKLFF. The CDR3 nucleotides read TGTGCCAGCAGTGAAGTTCGGACAGAAAAACTGTTTTTT.

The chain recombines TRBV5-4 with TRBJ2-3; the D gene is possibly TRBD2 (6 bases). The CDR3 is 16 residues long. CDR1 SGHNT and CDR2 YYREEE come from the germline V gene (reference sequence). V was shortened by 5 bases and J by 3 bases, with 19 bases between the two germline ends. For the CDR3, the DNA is TGTGCCAGCAGTCTTCCGGGACTCGATGATACAGATACGCAGTATTTT. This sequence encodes CASSLPGLDDTDTQYF.

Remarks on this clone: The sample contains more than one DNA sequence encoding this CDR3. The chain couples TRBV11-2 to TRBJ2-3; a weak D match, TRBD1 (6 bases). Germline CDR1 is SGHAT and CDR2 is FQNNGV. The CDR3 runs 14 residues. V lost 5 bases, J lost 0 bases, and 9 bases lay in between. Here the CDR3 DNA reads TGTGCCAGCAGCCCCGGGACAAGCACAGATACGCAGTATTTT. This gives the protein CASSPGTSTDTQYF. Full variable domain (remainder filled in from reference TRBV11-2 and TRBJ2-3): EAGVAQSPRYKIIEKRQSVAFWCNPISGHATLYWYQQILGQGPKLLIQFQNNGVVDDSQLPKDRFSAERLKGVDSTLKIQPAKLEDSAVYLCASSPGTSTDTQYFGPGTRLTVL.

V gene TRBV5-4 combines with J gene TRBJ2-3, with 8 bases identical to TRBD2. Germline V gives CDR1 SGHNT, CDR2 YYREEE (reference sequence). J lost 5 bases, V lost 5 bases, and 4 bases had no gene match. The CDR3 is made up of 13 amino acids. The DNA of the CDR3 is TGTGCCAGCAGAACGGGGGGGCGAGATACGCAGTATTTT. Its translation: CASRTGGRDTQYF.

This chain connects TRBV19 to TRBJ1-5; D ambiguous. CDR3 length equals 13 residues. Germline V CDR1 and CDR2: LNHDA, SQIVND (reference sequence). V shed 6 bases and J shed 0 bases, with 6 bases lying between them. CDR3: CASSDYSNQPQHF. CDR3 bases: TGTGCCAGTAGCGACTATAGCAATCAGCCCCAGCATTTT.

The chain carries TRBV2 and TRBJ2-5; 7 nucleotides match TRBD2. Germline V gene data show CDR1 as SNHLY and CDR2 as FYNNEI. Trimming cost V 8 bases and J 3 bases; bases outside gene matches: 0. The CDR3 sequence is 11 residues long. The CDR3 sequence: CASGREETQYF. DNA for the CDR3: TGTGCCAGCGGGAGGGAAGAGACCCAGTACTTC.

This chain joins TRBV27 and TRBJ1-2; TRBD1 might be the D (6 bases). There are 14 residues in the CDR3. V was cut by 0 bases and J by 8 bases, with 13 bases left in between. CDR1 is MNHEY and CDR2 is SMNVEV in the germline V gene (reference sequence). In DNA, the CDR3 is TGTGCCAGCAGTTTATCGGGGACCAGGGGCGGCTACACCTTC. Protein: CASSLSGTRGGYTF.

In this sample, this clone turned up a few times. CDR3 sequence (DNA): TGTGCCAGTAGTAGCGGGACGAGCGGTCGTGTTTATGAGCAGTTCTTC. Amino acid sequence: CASSSGTSGRVYEQFF. The chain joins TRBV19 to TRBJ2-1; perhaps TRBD2 as D (6 bases). Germline CDR1 and CDR2: LNHDA and SQIVND (reference sequence). This CDR3 has 16 residues. V was cut by 4 bases and J by 8 bases, with 21 bases left in between.

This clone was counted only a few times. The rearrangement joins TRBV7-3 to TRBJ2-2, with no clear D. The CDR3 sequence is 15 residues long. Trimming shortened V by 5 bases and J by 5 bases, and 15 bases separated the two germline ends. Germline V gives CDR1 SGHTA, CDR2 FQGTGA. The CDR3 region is CASSPLPAGTGELFF. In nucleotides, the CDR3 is TGTGCCAGCAGCCCCCTCCCGGCAGGAACCGGGGAGCTGTTTTTT. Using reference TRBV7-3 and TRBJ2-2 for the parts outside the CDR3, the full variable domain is GAGVSQTPSNKVTEKGKYVELRCDPISGHTALYWYRQSLGQGPEFLIYFQGTGAADDSGLPNDRFFAVRPEGSVSTLKIQRTERGDSAVYLCASSPLPAGTGELFFGEGSRLTVL.

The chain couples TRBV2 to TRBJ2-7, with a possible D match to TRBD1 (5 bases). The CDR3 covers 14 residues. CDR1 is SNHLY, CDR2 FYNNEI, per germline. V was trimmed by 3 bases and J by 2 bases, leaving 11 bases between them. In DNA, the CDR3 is TGTGCCAGCAGTGATAGGGGTAAGCCCTACGAGCAGTACTTC. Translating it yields CASSDRGKPYEQYF. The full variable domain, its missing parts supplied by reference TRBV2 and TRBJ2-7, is EPEVTQTPSHQVTQMGQEVILRCVPISNHLYFYWYRQILGQKVEFLVSFYNNEISEKSEIFDDQFSVERPDGSNFTLKIRSTKLEDSAMYFCASSDRGKPYEQYFGPGTRLTVT.

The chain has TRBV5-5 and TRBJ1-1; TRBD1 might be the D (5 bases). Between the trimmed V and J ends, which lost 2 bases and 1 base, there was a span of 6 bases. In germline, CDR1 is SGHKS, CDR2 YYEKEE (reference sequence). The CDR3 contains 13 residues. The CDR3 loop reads CASSFDRNTEAFF. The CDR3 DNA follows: TGTGCCAGCAGCTTCGACAGGAACACTGAAGCTTTCTTT.

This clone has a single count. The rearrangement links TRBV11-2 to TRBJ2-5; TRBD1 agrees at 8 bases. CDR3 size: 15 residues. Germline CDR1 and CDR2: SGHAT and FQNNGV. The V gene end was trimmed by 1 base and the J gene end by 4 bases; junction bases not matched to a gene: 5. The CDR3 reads CASSLGTGTIETQYF. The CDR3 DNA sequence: TGTGCCAGCAGCTTAGGGACAGGGACAATAGAGACCCAGTACTTC. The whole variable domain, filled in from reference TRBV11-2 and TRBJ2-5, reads EAGVAQSPRYKIIEKRQSVAFWCNPISGHATLYWYQQILGQGPKLLIQFQNNGVVDDSQLPKDRFSAERLKGVDSTLKIQPAKLEDSAVYLCASSLGTGTIETQYFGPGTRLLVL.

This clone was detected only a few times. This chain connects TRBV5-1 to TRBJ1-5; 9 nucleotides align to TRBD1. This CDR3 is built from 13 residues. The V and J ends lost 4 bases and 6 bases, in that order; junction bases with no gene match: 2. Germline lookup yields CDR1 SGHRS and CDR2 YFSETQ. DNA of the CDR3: TGCGCCAGCAGCATGACAGGGGGTCAGCCCCAGCATTTT. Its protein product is CASSMTGGQPQHF.

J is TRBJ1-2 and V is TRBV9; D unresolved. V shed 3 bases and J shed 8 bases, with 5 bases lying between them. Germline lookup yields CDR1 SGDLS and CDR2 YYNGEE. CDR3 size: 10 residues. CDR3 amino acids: CASSGEGYTF. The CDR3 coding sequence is TGTGCCAGCAGCGGGGAGGGCTACACCTTC.

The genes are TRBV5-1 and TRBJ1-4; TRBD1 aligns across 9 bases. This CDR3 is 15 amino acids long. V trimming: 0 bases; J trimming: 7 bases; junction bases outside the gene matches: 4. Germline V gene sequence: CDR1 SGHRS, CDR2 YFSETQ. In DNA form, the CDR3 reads TGCGCCAGCAGCTTGGCCACAGGGGGCTCTGAAAAACTGTTTTTT. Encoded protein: CASSLATGGSEKLFF.

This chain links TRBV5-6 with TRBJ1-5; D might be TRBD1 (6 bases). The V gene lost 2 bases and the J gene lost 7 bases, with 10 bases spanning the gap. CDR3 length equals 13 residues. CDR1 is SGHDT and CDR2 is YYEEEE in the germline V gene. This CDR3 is CASSFRGTQPQHF. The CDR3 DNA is TGTGCCAGCAGCTTCAGGGGTACGCAGCCCCAGCATTTT. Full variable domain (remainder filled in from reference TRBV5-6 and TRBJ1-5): DAGVTQSPTHLIKTRGQQVTLRCSPKSGHDTVSWYQQALGQGPQFIFQYYEEEERQRGNFPDRFSGHQFPNYSSELNVNALLLGDSALYLCASSFRGTQPQHFGDGTRLSIL.

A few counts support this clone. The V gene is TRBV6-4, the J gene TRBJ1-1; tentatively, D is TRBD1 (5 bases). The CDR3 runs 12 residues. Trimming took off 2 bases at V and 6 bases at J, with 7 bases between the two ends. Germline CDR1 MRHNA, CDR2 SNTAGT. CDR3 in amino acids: CASSDGGAEAFF. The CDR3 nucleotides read TGTGCCAGCAGTGACGGGGGGGCTGAAGCTTTCTTT.

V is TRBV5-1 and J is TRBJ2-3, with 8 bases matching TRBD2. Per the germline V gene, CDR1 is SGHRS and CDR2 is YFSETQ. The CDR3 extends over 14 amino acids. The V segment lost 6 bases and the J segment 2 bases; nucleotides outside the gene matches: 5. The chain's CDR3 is CASMSGGFTDTQYF. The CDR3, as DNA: TGCGCCAGCATGAGCGGGGGATTCACAGATACGCAGTATTTT.

CDR3 region: CSVIVAGETQYF. CDR3 nucleotide sequence: TGCAGCGTAATTGTGGCGGGGGAAACCCAGTACTTC. The chain employs TRBV29-1 and TRBJ2-5, with TRBD2 matching 7 bases. This CDR3 is 12 amino acids long. V shed 6 bases, J shed 8 bases, and the junction held 9 bases outside the gene matches. From germline, CDR1 is SQVTM and CDR2 ANQGSEA.

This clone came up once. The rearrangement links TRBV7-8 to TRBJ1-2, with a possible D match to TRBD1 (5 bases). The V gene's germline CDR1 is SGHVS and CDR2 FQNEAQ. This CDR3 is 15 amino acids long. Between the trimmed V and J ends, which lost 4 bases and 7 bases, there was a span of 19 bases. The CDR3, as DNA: TGTGCCAGCAGCTCTCAACAGACAGAGCAAAGTGGCTACACCTTC. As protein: CASSSQQTEQSGYTF. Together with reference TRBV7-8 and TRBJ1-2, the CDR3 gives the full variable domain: GAGVSQSPRYKVAKRGQDVALRCDPISGHVSLFWYQQALGQGPEFLTYFQNEAQLDKSGLPSDRFFAERPEGSVSTLKIQRTQQEDSAVYLCASSSQQTEQSGYTFGSGTRLTVV.

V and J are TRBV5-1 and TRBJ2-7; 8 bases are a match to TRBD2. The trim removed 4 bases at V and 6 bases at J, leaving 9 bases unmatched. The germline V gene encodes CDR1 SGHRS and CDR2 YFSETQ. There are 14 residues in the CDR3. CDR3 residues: CASSPAGGGPEQYF. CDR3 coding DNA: TGCGCCAGCAGCCCCGCCGGGGGGGGACCCGAGCAGTACTTC. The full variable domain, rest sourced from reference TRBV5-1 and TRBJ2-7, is KAGVTQTPRYLIKTRGQQVTLSCSPISGHRSVSWYQQTPGQGLQFLFEYFSETQRNKGNFPGRFSGRQFSNSRSEMNVSTLELGDSALYLCASSPAGGGPEQYFGPGTRLTVT.

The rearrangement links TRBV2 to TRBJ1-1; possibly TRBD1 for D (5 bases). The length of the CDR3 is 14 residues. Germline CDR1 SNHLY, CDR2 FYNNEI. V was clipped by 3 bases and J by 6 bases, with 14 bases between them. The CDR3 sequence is CASSDNLGDAEAFF. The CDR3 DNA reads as TGTGCCAGCAGTGATAACCTAGGGGATGCTGAAGCTTTCTTT.

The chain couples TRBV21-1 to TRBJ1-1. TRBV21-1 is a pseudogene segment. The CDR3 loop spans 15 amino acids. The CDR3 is CASRQKGGWNTEAFF. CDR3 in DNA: TGTGCCAGCAGACAGAAGGGAGGTTGGAACACTGAAGCTTTCTTT.

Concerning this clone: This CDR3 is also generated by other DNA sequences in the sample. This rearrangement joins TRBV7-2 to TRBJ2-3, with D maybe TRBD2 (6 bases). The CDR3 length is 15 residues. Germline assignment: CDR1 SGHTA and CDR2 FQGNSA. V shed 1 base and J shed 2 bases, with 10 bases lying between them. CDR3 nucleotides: TGTGCCAGCAGCTTAGTGGGCGGGGCCACAGATACGCAGTATTTT. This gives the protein CASSLVGGATDTQYF.

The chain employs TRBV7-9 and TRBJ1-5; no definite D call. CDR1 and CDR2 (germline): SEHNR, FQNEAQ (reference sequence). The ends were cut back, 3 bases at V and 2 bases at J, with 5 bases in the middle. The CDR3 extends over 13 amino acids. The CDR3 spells CASSFEGNQPQHF. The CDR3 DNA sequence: TGTGCCAGCAGCTTCGAGGGCAATCAGCCCCAGCATTTT.

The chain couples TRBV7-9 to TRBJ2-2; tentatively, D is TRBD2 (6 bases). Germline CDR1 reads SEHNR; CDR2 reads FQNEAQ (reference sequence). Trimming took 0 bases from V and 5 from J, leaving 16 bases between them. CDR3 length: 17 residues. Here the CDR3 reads CASSLARSGVGTGELFF. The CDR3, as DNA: TGTGCCAGCAGCTTAGCGCGATCGGGAGTGGGGACCGGGGAGCTGTTTTTT.